What follows is one T cell receptor (beta chain) and its context. V lost 5 bases to trimming and J lost 4 bases; unmatched junction nucleotides: 6. The CDR3 spans 14 residues. Germline CDR1 reads SGHTA; CDR2 reads FQGNSA. Original handling: The assay estimated nucleated cells by amplifying reference gene primers. Measured with immunoSEQ multiplex PCR; TCRdb has only the in-frame clones, and not every one. V and J calls and clone size come straight from that table; D and trimming were deduced from the DNA. The repertoire holds around 280,000 clones, with around 90% as singletons. This record comes from a study of blood T cell repertoires in COVID-19.

The TCR originated in a woman aged 18-29 years with acute COVID-19. Sequenced sample: PBMCs or T cells enriched from blood (not recorded which). The gene calls are TRBV7-2 and TRBJ1-2; 8 bases line up with TRBD1. The CDR3 reads CASSHPGQAYGYTF. For the CDR3, the DNA is TGTGCCAGCAGCCATCCGGGACAGGCCTATGGCTACACCTTC. Combining the CDR3 with reference TRBV7-2 and TRBJ1-2 gives the whole variable domain GAGVSQSPSNKVTEKGKDVELRCDPISGHTALYWYRQSLGQGLEFLIYFQGNSAPDKSGLPSDRFSAERTGGSVSTLTIQRTQQEDSAVYLCASSHPGQAYGYTFGSGTRLTVV.